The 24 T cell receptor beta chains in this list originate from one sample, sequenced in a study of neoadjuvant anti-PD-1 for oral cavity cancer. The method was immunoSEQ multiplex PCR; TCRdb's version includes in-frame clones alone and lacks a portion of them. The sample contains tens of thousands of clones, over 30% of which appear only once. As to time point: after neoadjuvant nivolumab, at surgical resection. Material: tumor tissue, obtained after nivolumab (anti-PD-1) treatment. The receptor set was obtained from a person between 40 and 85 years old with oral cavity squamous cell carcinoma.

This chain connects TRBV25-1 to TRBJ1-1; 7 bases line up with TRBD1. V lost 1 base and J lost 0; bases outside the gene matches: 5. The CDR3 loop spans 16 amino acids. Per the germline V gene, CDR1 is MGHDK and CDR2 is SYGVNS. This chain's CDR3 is CASSELEGGMNTEAFF. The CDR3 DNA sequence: TGTGCCAGCAGTGAATTGGAAGGGGGCATGAACACTGAAGCTTTCTTT.

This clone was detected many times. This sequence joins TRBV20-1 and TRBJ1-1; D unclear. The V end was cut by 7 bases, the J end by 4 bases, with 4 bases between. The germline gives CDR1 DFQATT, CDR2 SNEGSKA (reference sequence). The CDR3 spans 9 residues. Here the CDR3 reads CSVGTEAFF. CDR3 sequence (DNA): TGCAGTGTAGGCACTGAAGCTTTCTTT.

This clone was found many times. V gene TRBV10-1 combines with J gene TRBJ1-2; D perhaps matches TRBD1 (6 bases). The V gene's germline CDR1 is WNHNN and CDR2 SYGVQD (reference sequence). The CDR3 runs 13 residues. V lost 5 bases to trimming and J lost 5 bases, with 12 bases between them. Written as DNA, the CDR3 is TGCGCCAGCAGTCCCGGGACAACTTATGGCTACACCTTC. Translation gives CASSPGTTYGYTF.

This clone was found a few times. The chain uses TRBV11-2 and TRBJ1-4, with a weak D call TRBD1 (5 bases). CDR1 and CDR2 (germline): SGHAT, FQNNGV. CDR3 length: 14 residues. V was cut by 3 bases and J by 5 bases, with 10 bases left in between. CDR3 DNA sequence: TGTGCCAGCAGCTTCACGGGGGTCAATGAAAAACTGTTTTTT. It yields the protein CASSFTGVNEKLFF.

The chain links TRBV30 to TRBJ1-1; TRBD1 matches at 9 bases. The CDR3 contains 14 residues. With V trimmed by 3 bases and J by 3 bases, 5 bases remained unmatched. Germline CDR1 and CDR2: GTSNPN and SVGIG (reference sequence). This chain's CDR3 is CAWRNGQGHTEAFF. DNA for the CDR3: TGTGCCTGGAGGAACGGACAGGGGCACACTGAAGCTTTCTTT.

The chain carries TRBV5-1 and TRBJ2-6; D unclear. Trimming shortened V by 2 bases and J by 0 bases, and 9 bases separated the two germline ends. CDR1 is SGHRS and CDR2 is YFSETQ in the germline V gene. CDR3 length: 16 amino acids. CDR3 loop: CASSFSSSSGANVLTF. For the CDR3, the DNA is TGCGCCAGCAGCTTTTCGTCATCCTCTGGGGCCAACGTCCTGACTTTC. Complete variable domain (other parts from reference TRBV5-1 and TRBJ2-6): KAGVTQTPRYLIKTRGQQVTLSCSPISGHRSVSWYQQTPGQGLQFLFEYFSETQRNKGNFPGRFSGRQFSNSRSEMNVSTLELGDSALYLCASSFSSSSGANVLTFGAGSRLTVL.

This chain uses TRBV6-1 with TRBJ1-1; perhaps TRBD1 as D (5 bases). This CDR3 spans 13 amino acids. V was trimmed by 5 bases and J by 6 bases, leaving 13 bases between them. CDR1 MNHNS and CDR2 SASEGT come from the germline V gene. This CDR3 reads CASSTWGSAEAFF. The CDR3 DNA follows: TGTGCCAGCAGTACCTGGGGGTCGGCTGAAGCTTTCTTT.

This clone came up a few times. This CDR3 reads CASSPGGQTVNYGYTF. CDR3 nucleotides: TGTGCCAGCAGCCCTGGGGGGCAAACCGTTAACTATGGCTACACCTTC. The chain uses TRBV9 and TRBJ1-2, with D perhaps matching TRBD1 (6 bases). Germline V lookup: CDR1 SGDLS, CDR2 YYNGEE. The V end lost 4 bases, the J end lost 1 base, and 17 bases lay between the germline ends. The CDR3 sequence is 16 residues long.

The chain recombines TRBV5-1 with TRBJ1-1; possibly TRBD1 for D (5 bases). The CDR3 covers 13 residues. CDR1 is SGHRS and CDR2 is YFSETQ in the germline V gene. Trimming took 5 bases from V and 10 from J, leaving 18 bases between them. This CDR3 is CASRQNQQERAFF. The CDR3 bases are TGCGCCAGCAGACAAAATCAACAGGAACGAGCTTTCTTT.

CDR3 amino acids: CASSNPPGTSGNTIYF. CDR3 bases: TGTGCCAGTAGTAACCCTCCCGGGACCAGTGGAAACACCATATATTTT. The chain couples TRBV19 to TRBJ1-3; possibly TRBD1 for D (5 bases). Germline CDR1 and CDR2: LNHDA and SQIVND (reference sequence). This CDR3 is built from 16 residues. The V end lost 4 bases, the J end lost 3 bases, and 16 bases lay between the germline ends.

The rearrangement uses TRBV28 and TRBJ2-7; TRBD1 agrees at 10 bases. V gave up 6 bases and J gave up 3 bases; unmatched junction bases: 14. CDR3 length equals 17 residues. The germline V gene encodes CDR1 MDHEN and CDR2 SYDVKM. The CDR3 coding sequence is TGTGCCAGCAGCCAACCATCGCCGGACAGGGGGAACTACGAGCAGTACTTC. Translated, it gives CASSQPSPDRGNYEQYF. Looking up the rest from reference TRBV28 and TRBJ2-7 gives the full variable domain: DVKVTQSSRYLVKRTGEKVFLECVQDMDHENMFWYRQDPGLGLRLIYFSYDVKMKEKGDIPEGYSVSREKKERFSLILESASTNQTSMYLCASSQPSPDRGNYEQYFGPGTRLTVT.

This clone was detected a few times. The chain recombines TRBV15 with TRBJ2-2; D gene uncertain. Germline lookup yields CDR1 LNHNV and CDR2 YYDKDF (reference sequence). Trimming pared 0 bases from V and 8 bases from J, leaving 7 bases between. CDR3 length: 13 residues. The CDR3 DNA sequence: TGTGCCACCAGCAGAGATCATAGGGGGGAGCTGTTTTTT. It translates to CATSRDHRGELFF.

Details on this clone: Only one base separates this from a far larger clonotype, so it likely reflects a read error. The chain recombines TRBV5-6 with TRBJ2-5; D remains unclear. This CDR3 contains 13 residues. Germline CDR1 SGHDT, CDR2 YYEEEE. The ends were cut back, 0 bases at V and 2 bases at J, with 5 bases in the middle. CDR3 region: CASSLGRQETQYF. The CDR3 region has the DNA TGTGCCAGCAGCTTGGGCCGACAAGAGACCCAGTACTTC.

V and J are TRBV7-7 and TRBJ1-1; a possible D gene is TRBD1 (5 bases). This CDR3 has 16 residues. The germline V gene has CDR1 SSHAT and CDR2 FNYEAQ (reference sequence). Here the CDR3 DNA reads TGTGCTAGCCCAACAACGGACACTCAAATGAACACTGAAGCTTTCTTT. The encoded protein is CASPTTDTQMNTEAFF.

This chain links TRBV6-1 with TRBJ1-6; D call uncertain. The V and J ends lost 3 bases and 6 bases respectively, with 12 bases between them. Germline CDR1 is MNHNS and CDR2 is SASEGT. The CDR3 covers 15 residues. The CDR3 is CASSEQDGINSPLHF. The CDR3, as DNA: TGTGCCAGCAGTGAGCAGGACGGAATTAATTCACCCCTCCACTTT.

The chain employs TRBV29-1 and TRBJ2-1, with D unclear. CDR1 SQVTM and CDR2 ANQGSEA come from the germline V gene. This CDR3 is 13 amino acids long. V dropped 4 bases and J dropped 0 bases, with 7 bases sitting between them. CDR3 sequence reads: CSVVASSYNEQFF. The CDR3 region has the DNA TGCAGCGTTGTAGCCAGCTCCTACAATGAGCAGTTCTTC.

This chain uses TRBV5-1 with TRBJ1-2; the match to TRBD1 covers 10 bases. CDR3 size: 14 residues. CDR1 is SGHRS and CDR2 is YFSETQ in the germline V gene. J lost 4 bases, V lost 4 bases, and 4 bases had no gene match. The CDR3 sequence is CASSGDRGGYGYTF. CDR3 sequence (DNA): TGCGCCAGCAGCGGGGACAGGGGCGGCTATGGCTACACCTTC.

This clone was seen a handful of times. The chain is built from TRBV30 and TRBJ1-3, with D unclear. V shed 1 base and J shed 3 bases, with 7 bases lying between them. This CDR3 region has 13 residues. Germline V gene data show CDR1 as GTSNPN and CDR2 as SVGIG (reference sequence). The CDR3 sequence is CAWSEGVGNTIYF. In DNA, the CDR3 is TGTGCCTGGAGTGAGGGTGTTGGAAACACCATATATTTT.

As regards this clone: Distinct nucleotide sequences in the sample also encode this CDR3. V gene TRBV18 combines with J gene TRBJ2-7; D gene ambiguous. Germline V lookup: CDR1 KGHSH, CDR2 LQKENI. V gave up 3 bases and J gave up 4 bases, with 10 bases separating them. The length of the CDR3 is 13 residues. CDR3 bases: TGTGCCAGCTCACCTGCTGGGTCGTACGAGCAGTACTTC. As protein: CASSPAGSYEQYF.

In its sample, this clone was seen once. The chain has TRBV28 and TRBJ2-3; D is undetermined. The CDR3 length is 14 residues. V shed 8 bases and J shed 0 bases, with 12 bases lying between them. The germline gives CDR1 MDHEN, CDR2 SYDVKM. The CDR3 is CASGVQPSTDTQYF. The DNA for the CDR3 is TGTGCCAGCGGCGTACAGCCTAGCACAGATACGCAGTATTTT.

The CDR3 here is CASSFRPGRGQNTGELFF. In nucleotides, the CDR3 is TGCGCCAGCAGCTTTCGACCGGGCCGGGGTCAGAACACCGGGGAGCTGTTTTTT. This rearrangement joins TRBV5-1 to TRBJ2-2; weak D call: TRBD2 (5 bases). The V end lost 2 bases, the J end lost 1 base, and 18 bases lay between the germline ends. Germline CDR1 is SGHRS and CDR2 is YFSETQ. The CDR3 runs to 18 residues.

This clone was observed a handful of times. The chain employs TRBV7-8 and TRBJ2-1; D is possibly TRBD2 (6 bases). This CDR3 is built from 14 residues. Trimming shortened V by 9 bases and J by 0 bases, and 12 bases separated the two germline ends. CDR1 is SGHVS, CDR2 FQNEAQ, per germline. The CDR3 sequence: CASIADSSYNEQFF. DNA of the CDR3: TGTGCCAGTATAGCGGATAGCTCCTACAATGAGCAGTTCTTC.

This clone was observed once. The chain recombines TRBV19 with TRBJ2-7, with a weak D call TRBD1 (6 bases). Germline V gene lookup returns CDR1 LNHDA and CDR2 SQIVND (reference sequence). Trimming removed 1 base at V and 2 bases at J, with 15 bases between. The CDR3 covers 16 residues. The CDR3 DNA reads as TGTGCCAGTAGTATAGGGTGGACAGTGATACCCTACGAGCAGTACTTC. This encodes CASSIGWTVIPYEQYF.

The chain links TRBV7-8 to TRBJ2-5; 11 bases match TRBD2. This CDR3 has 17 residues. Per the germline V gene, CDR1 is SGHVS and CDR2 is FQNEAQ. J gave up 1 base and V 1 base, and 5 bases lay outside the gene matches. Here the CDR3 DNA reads TGTGCCAGCAGCTTAGGGCGACTAGCGGGACCCCAAGAGACCCAGTACTTC. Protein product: CASSLGRLAGPQETQYF.